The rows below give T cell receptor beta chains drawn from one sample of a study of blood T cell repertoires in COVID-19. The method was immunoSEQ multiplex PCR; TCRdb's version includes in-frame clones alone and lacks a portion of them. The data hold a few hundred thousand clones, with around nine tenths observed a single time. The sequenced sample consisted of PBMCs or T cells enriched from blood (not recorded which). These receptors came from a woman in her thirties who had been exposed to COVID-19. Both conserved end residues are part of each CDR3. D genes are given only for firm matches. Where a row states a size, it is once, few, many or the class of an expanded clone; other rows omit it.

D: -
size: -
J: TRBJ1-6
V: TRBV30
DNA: TGTGCCTGGAGGACCCCTCAGGGAGGAAATTCACCCCTCCACTTT
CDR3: CAWRTPQGGNSPLHF

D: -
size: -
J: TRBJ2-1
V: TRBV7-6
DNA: TGTGCCAGCAGCTTTCGCGCCCCAGGGATTGTAACCTACAATGAGCAGTTCTTC
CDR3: CASSFRAPGIVTYNEQFF

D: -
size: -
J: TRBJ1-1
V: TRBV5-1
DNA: TGCGCCAGCAGCTTGGCCTTCGTGGGGGGAAGGGACACTGAAGCTTTCTTT
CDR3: CASSLAFVGGRDTEAFF

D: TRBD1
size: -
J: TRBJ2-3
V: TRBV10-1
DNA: TGCGCCAGCAGCGAACCGTCGACAGGGATAAGGACAGATACGCAGTATTTT
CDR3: CASSEPSTGIRTDTQYF

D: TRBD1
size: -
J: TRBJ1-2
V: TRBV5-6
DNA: TGTGCCAGCAGCCCACTGGACAGGGGGCTTGGCTACACCTTC
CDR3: CASSPLDRGLGYTF

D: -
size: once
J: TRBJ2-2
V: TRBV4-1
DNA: TGCGCCAGCAGCCAAGACGTTTACGGTGCGAACACCGGGGAGCTGTTTTTT
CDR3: CASSQDVYGANTGELFF

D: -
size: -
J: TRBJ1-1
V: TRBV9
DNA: TGTGCCAGCAGCGCGGAGGGACTCTTGAACACTGAAGCTTTCTTT
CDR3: CASSAEGLLNTEAFF

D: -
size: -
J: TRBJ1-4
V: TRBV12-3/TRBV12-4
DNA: TGTGCCAGCAGTTTGCAGGAAAAACTGTTTTTT
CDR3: CASSLQEKLFF

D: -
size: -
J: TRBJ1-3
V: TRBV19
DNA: TGTGCCAGTAGTATTAGGGGCAGCACCTCTGGAAACACCATATATTTT
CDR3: CASSIRGSTSGNTIYF

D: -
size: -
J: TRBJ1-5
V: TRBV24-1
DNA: TGTGCCACCAGTGATTTAAGCCACAATCAGCCCCAGCATTTT
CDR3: CATSDLSHNQPQHF

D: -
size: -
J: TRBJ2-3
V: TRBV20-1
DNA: TGCAGTGCTTATGGCACAGATACGCAGTATTTT
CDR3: CSAYGTDTQYF

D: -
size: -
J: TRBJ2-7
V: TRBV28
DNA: TGTGCCAGCAGTTTCTATTCTGGTACCTACGAGCAGTACTTC
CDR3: CASSFYSGTYEQYF

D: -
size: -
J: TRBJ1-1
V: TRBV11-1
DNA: TGTGCCAGCAGCTTAGACAGGGACACTGAAGCTTTCTTT
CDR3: CASSLDRDTEAFF

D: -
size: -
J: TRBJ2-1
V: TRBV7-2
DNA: TGTGCCAGCAGCTTAGGGTCAGGGGTTGGGAATGAGCAGTTCTTC
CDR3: CASSLGSGVGNEQFF

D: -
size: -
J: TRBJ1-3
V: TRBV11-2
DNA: TGTGCCAGCAGCTTAGGTCGGGGGAACACCATATATTTT
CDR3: CASSLGRGNTIYF

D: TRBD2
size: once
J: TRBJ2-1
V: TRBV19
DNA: TGTGCCAGTAGTCCGGGACTAGCGGCCCTCAATGAGCAGTTCTTC
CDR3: CASSPGLAALNEQFF

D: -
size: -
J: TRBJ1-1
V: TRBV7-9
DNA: TGTGCCAGCAGCTTAGTCTCCGTACAGGGGAACACTGAAGCTTTCTTT
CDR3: CASSLVSVQGNTEAFF

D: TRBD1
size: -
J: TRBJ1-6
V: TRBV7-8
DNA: TGTGCCAGCAGCTTAGTCGGGACAGCGAATTCACCCCTCCACTTT
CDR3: CASSLVGTANSPLHF

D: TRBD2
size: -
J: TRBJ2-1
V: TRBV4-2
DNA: TGTGCCAGCAGCCCGTTACCTGGGACTAGCGGCCGGAATGAGCAGTTCTTC
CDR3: CASSPLPGTSGRNEQFF

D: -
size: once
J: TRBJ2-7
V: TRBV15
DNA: TGTGCCACCAGCAGAGATTTTGGCACCGAGCAGTACTTC
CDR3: CATSRDFGTEQYF

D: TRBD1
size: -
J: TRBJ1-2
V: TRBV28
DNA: TGTGCCAGCAGTTTAAGGGACAGGGGGATATTCGGCTACACCTTC
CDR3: CASSLRDRGIFGYTF

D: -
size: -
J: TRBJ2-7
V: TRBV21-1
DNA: TGTGCCAGCAGCAAAGGCACAGGGGGAAGACTCGAGCAGTACTTC
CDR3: CASSKGTGGRLEQYF

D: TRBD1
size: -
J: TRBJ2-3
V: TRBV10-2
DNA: TGCGCCAGCAGAACAGGGGGCGAAAGGACAGATACGCAGTATTTT
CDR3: CASRTGGERTDTQYF

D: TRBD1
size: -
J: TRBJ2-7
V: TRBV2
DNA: TGTGCCAGCAGTCTCGGGACAGGGGGCCTCGAGCAGTACTTC
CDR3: CASSLGTGGLEQYF

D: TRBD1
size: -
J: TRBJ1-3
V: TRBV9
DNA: TGTGCCAGCAGCGCCTACCTTCAGGGGGACACCATATATTTT
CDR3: CASSAYLQGDTIYF

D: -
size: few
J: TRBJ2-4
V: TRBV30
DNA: TGTGCCTGGAGTGCAGGGTGGAACATTCAGTACTTC
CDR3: CAWSAGWNIQYF

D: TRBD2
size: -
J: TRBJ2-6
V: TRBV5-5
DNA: TGTGCCAGCAGCCATGACCCGGTACTAGCGGGATTTCATGGGGCCAACGTCCTGACTTTC
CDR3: CASSHDPVLAGFHGANVLTF

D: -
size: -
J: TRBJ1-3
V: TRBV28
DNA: TGTGCCAGCAGCTCGCCCCAGGGCGGAAACACCATATATTTT
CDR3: CASSSPQGGNTIYF

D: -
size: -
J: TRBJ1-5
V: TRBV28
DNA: TGTGCCAGCAGTTTGGAGGGGAGGATAGGCAATCAGCCCCAGCATTTT
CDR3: CASSLEGRIGNQPQHF

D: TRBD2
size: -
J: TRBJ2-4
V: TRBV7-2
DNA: TGTGCCAGCAGCCGGGGGGTGCCCAAAAACATTCAGTACTTC
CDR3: CASSRGVPKNIQYF

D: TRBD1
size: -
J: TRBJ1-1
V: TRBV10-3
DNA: TGTGCCATCAGACCCGGACAGGGATTTGAAGCTTTCTTT
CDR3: CAIRPGQGFEAFF

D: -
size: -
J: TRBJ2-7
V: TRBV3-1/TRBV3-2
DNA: TGTGCCAGCAGCCAGCCGGGACACGGGACCTACGAGCAGTACTTC
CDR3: CASSQPGHGTYEQYF

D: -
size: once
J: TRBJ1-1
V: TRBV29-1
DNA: TGCAGCGTTGGTGGGGGAGGCAGGGTGAACACTGAAGCTTTCTTT
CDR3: CSVGGGGRVNTEAFF

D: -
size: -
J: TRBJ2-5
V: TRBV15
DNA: TGTGCCACCAGCAGAGGGGCCTGGCAAGAGACCCAGTACTTC
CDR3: CATSRGAWQETQYF

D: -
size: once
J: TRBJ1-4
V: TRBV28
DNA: TGTGCCAGCAGTCAGGGGACGGTGGATGAAAAACTGTTTTTT
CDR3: CASSQGTVDEKLFF

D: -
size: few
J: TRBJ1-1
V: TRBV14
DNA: TGTGCCAGCAGCCAAGGACTACATGGGAACACTGAAGCTTTCTTT
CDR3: CASSQGLHGNTEAFF